This TCR beta chain emerged from a study of T cells after posttransplantation cyclophosphamide. Generated by immunoSEQ multiplex PCR, the TCRdb table keeps only in-frame clones and is missing some. The table shows 50,000 to 65,000 clones, with about 86% occurring only once. Findings and limits, study-wide: Skin or GI-infiltrating T cells shared few TRB sequences with blood. Recipient CMV seropositivity and CMV reactivation strongly tracked TRB clonality. Donor-recipient repertoire similarity was low at 1-2 months, rising over year one.

Germline-derived CDR1 and CDR2 are MGHDK and SYGVNS. The CDR3 has 15 amino acids. Trimming pared 7 bases from V and 1 base from J, leaving 16 bases between. Concerning this clone itself: Its antigen is not known.

The source of this sequence is a man aged 25-45 years with a blood cancer, CMV-positive, and with a related stem cell donor. Sequencing was done on a sample of PBMCs. This chain links TRBV25-1 with TRBJ2-5; the D gene is possibly TRBD1 (8 bases). CDR3: CASTPTGGAQETQYF. DNA for the CDR3: TGTGCCAGCACTCCCACAGGGGGGGCCCAAGAGACCCAGTACTTC.